The present T cell receptor beta chain was sequenced within a study of blood T cell repertoires in COVID-19. In the authors' methods: The authors estimated nucleated cell counts from reference gene primer amplification. Clones were sequenced by immunoSEQ multiplex PCR, and TCRdb holds only the in-frame ones, with some missing. V and J calls and clone size come straight from that table; D and trimming were deduced from the DNA. The table shows about 120,000 clones, with around three quarters occurring only once. CDR1 is SGHAT and CDR2 is FQNNGV in the germline V gene. CDR3 length: 17 residues. Trimming took off 0 bases at V and 3 bases at J, with 15 bases between the two ends.

This sequence joins TRBV11-2 and TRBJ1-3; D is uncertain. Sequenced: peripheral blood. This sequence originates from a woman of 80 years or more with acute or convalescent COVID-19. The CDR3, as DNA: TGTGCCAGCAGCTTAGACGACCCGCAGGTACTTGGAAACACCATATATTTT. This gives the protein CASSLDDPQVLGNTIYF.